This record concerns one TCR beta chain sequence. The antigen it recognizes is unknown. Base quality data are lacking; no much larger clone is found one base away. TCR beta VDJ combination and CDR3 sequence profiling used genomic DNA as the template. TCR repertoire sequencing was run on an Illumina HiSeq 2000. The study's processing was this. TRBV/TRBJ rearrangement plots, CDR3 size and DJ length profiles, and Simpson's diversity index were used to assess repertoires. The most abundant DNA sequence in the deep sequencing data was defined as the immunodominant clone. CDR3 amino acid sequences were screened for sharing across subjects and were compared with published repertoires and the VDJdb database. TCRdb cleaned the public reads at Q25 with fastp, built clones with MiXCR and kept in-frame beta chains. Each entry merges the rows of one CDR3 protein and shows their most common DNA and genes. The V and J calls and clone size come from TCRdb's table, not from the authors' own analysis. The sample table shows 180,000 or so distinct CDR3 sequences, and approximately 52% are seen once. Around 1.8% of the sample goes to the ten largest clones.

The CDR3 runs 16 residues from the cysteine to the phenylalanine. Left in the record is the CDR3 DNA by itself, 48 bases read in frame from the first base. Via the germline V gene (reference sequence), CDR1 is SGHNT and CDR2 YYREEE. Germline trimming: 0 bases from V, 5 bases from J; junction bases outside gene matches: 10. This record comes from a study of CD8+CD57+ T cells in acquired aplastic anemia (dated by TCRdb to 2016 to 2018). In terms of the full investigation: A mean of approximately 3 ug of DNA, ranging from 0.2 to 27.4 ug, was extracted from sorted CD4+ and CD8+ cells. CD8+CD57+ expansion was defined as a frequency above the mean frequency observed in healthy subjects. Broad study findings and their caveats: Between patients and healthy controls, no significant difference in CD8+ Simpson's diversity was found (P=0.060). Although some 28 CD8+ CDR3 sequences were shared by patients and controls, these sequences appeared highly expressed in patients and within the immunodominant clones of patients.

Flow cytometry had shown CD8+CD57+ cell expansion in the patients selected for sequencing. Every patient had severe acquired aplastic anemia, diagnosed using the International Study of Aplastic Anemia and Agranulocytosis and Camitta criteria. Patients had received no therapy at the time of blood sampling. The study deep-sequenced TCR repertoires of sorted CD4+ and CD8+ blood T cells from severe aplastic anemia patients and healthy subjects. In the USA, patient enrollment took place under clinicaltrials.gov protocols 00001620, 01623167, 00001397, 00071045, 00081523 and 00961064. Ficoll-Paque density gradient centrifugation was used to isolate peripheral blood mononuclear cells. CD4+ and CD8+ T cells were sorted by FACS or magnetic beads before DNA extraction.

This sequence was found in a human donor with aplastic anemia. The rearranged chain carries TRBV5-4 and TRBJ1-1, with 7 middle bases fitting TRBD1. The material sequenced was sorted CD4+, CD8+, or CD8+CD57+ T cells (not recorded which) from PBMCs. The CDR3 reads as follows: CASSLGRWRGLTEAFF. The bases are TGTGCCAGCAGCTTGGGCAGGTGGAGGGGGCTTACTGAAGCTTTCTTT.